This entry is about one T cell receptor (beta chain). This clone showed up just once. There is no known antigen for this receptor. Per-nucleotide qualities are absent, and no much larger clonotype sits a single base away. TCRbeta CDR3 regions were amplified from genomic DNA using the immunoSEQ Assay, a bias-controlled multiplex PCR. The paper's processing steps were these. Within the assay, amplification of reference gene primers was used to estimate how many nucleated cells each sample contained. To quantify the absolute abundance of each unique TCRbeta CDR3 rearrangement, sequence reads were collapsed and filtered. Productive Simpson clonality was computed per sample as the square root of Simpson's diversity index over productive rearrangements. The source is immuneACCESS, and TCRdb retained only in-frame sequences with V and J called. Part of the clones is not carried over; for the studies checked, unresolved V genes explain less than half of this, and the remainder is unexplained. That table gives V, J and clone size, and the DNA gave D and trimming. The sample has 45,000 to 55,000 clones on record, 75% to 90% of them singletons. Of the sample, 6.5% to 9% is held by the ten largest clones.

The germline V gene sets CDR1 to KGHSH and CDR2 to LQKENI. The CDR3 runs 14 amino acids, cysteine and phenylalanine included. The read is trimmed to its CDR3 DNA, 42 bases read in frame from base 1. The V end loses 3 bases and the J end loses 0 bases, and a stretch of 6 bases separates them. This sample is drawn from a study of blood T cell repertoires in COVID-19 (dated by TCRdb to the early 2020s). About the study as a whole: The collaborator samples originated in the United States, Italy and Spain and spanned the acute and convalescent phases of COVID-19. Deeply sampled blood TCRbeta repertoires from subjects exposed to, actively infected with, or recovered from COVID-19 were included in the dataset. The repertoires were released in a freely available public database intended as a resource for research on the immune response to SARS-CoV-2. Sample metadata almost always included a de-identified subject ID, COVID-19 status, age in years and sex. Where HLA class I and class II types were available, the types were taken from metadata supplied by the sample provider, not from assay-based typing. The material from the prospective study consisted of cDNA or gDNA derived from T cells, B-cell-depleted T cells, or PBMCs. The samples were drawn from the first 160 participants of the ongoing ImmuneRACE study and from under 1,500 subjects provided by 6 global collaborators.

On the study overall, not on this receptor specifically: How much clinical and demographic metadata was included differed by source and by participant, and the metadata was provided uncurated.

Whole blood was collected in K2EDTA tubes by collaborating institutions according to the institutions' own protocols. Collaborator samples were shipped for TCRbeta analysis as frozen whole blood, isolated PBMCs, or DNA extracted from either sample type. The clonotype was recovered from a man aged 55 to 70 with active COVID-19. The chain is assembled from TRBV18 and TRBJ1-5; tentative D gene TRBD1, with 5 bases matching. Sequencing was carried out using peripheral blood. The sequenced DNA: TGTGCCAGCTCACCGGACACTAGCAATCAGCCCCAGCATTTT. Its protein product is CASSPDTSNQPQHF.